These 28 T cell receptor beta chains were sequenced from one sample in a study of control samples from healthy donors and cancer patients (dated by TCRdb to the early 2020s). Receptors were amplified or captured by the immunoSEQ multiplex PCR assay. The clones in this table, taken by TCRdb from immuneACCESS, are in-frame only. Not every clone is retained; where verified, under half of the shortfall comes from an unresolved V gene, and the cause of the rest is unknown. The table kept for this sample lists approximately 190,000 clones. Clones ranked in the top ten supply 2% to 2.5% of the sample. Sequencing input: blood. Receptors originate from a woman aged 25 to 39 in good health.

The V and J genes are TRBV5-1 and TRBJ1-1, with 12 nucleotides matching TRBD1. The germline gives CDR1 SGHRS, CDR2 YFSETQ. V gave up 4 bases and J gave up 0 bases; unmatched junction bases: 10. This CDR3 is built from 18 residues. The CDR3 bases are TGCGCCAGCAGCCACTACGGGACAGGGGGCTCTATGAACACTGAAGCTTTCTTT. The encoded protein is CASSHYGTGGSMNTEAFF.

The chain employs TRBV18 and TRBJ2-1; no definite D call. The CDR3 contains 13 residues. Germline CDR1 KGHSH, CDR2 LQKENI. V was pared by 2 bases and J by 10 bases, with 12 bases between. As DNA, the CDR3 is TGTGCCAGCTCACCAGCAGGTCTGGGGGAGCAGTTCTTC. Protein product: CASSPAGLGEQFF.

V usage is TRBV28 and J usage is TRBJ1-1; no firm D call. There are 17 residues in the CDR3. Between the trimmed V and J ends, which lost 1 base and 2 bases, there was a span of 17 bases. In germline, CDR1 is MDHEN, CDR2 SYDVKM. CDR3 coding DNA: TGTGCCAGCAGTTTATCCCTGCCGCTAGGGCCAAACACTGAAGCTTTCTTT. Protein sequence: CASSLSLPLGPNTEAFF.

This chain connects TRBV18 to TRBJ2-1; D not resolved. This CDR3 is 12 amino acids long. V lost 5 bases, J lost 7 bases, and 9 bases lay in between. CDR1 is KGHSH and CDR2 is LQKENI in the germline V gene. The DNA for the CDR3 is TGTGCCAGCTCATCACGACAAAATGAGCAGTTCTTC. This sequence encodes CASSSRQNEQFF.

The rearrangement uses TRBV30 and TRBJ1-1; TRBD1 might be the D (5 bases). V was trimmed by 1 base and J by 10 bases, leaving 22 bases between them. The CDR3 contains 15 residues. Germline CDR1 and CDR2: GTSNPN and SVGIG (reference sequence). CDR3 sequence: CAWSGWGRGPPGAFF. Here the CDR3 DNA reads TGTGCCTGGAGTGGATGGGGACGGGGCCCACCTGGAGCTTTCTTT. The variable domain in full, with the rest retrieved from reference TRBV30 and TRBJ1-1, is SQTIHQWPATLVQPVGSPLSLECTVEGTSNPNLYWYRQAAGRGLQLLFYSVGIGQISSEVPQNLSASRPQDRQFILSSKKLLLSDSGFYLCAWSGWGRGPPGAFFGQGTRLTVV.

The chain links TRBV16 to TRBJ2-7; 7 bases match TRBD1. This CDR3 spans 14 amino acids. Unmatched junction bases numbered 5, after V lost 0 bases and J lost 6 bases. CDR1 and CDR2 (germline): KGHSY, FQNENV. DNA for the CDR3: TGTGCCAGCAGCCAATCGAGACAGGGTGCCGAGCAGTACTTC. This codes for CASSQSRQGAEQYF.

V usage is TRBV6-2 or TRBV6-3 and J usage is TRBJ2-5, with D possibly matching TRBD2 (5 bases). The germline gives CDR1 MNHEY, CDR2 SVGEGT. The CDR3 length is 13 residues. The V end was cut by 6 bases, the J end by 5 bases, with 13 bases between. The CDR3 region has the DNA TGTGCCAGCAGCTTCTGGACTTCGGAGACCCAGTACTTC. Protein product: CASSFWTSETQYF.

This chain connects TRBV10-3 to TRBJ2-2, with 16 bases lining up with TRBD2. From germline, CDR1 is ENHRY and CDR2 SYGVKD. J was trimmed by 3 bases and V by 5 bases; bases with no gene match: 3. This CDR3 spans 17 amino acids. The CDR3 reads CAISTGTSGGDTGELFF. DNA of the CDR3: TGTGCCATCAGTACCGGGACTAGCGGGGGGGACACCGGGGAGCTGTTTTTT.

The chain recombines TRBV20-1 with TRBJ2-7; perhaps TRBD1 as D (5 bases). CDR1 is DFQATT, CDR2 SNEGSKA, per germline (reference sequence). V lost 4 bases and J 3 bases, leaving 7 bases between the germline ends. The CDR3 consists of 11 residues. CDR3 loop: CSAITGYEQYF. CDR3 sequence (DNA): TGCAGTGCTATTACAGGCTACGAGCAGTACTTC.

J is TRBJ2-3 and V is TRBV5-6; TRBD1 agrees at 9 bases. J gave up 4 bases and V 1 base, and 7 bases lay outside the gene matches. There are 16 residues in the CDR3. Per germline, CDR1 SGHDT and CDR2 YYEEEE. CDR3 nucleotides: TGTGCCAGCAGCTTGTCGGGACAGGGTCATTCAGATACGCAGTATTTT. It translates to CASSLSGQGHSDTQYF.

This chain connects TRBV5-1 to TRBJ2-2, with D possibly being TRBD1 (6 bases). The CDR3 loop spans 15 amino acids. With 0 bases removed from V and 3 bases from J, the gap between germline ends came to 9 bases. Germline-derived CDR1 and CDR2 are SGHRS and YFSETQ. DNA for the CDR3: TGCGCCAGCAGCTTGGTACAGGGAGACACCGGGGAGCTGTTTTTT. This codes for CASSLVQGDTGELFF.

The genes are TRBV4-1 and TRBJ1-5, with 7 bases fitting TRBD1. Germline values: CDR1 MGHRA, CDR2 YSYEKL. This CDR3 has 14 amino acids. V trimming: 0 bases; J trimming: 6 bases; junction bases outside the gene matches: 2. The CDR3 reads CASSQDYRGQPQHF. Here the CDR3 DNA reads TGCGCCAGCAGCCAAGACTACAGGGGTCAGCCCCAGCATTTT.

The rearrangement joins TRBV3-1 (or the pseudogene TRBV3-2) to TRBJ1-2, with D possibly being TRBD1 (5 bases). The V end was cut by 4 bases, the J end by 1 base, with 13 bases between. CDR1 is LGHDT and CDR2 is YNNKEL in the germline V gene (reference sequence). This CDR3 region has 15 residues. The CDR3 DNA reads as TGTGCCAGCAGCCTTACGACAGCGATTAACTATGGCTACACCTTC. It encodes CASSLTTAINYGYTF.

As DNA, the CDR3 is TGTGCCAGCAGTTTAGAGAAACAGGGGGCCGGGGAAAAACTGTTTTTT. Its protein product is CASSLEKQGAGEKLFF. This rearrangement joins TRBV28 to TRBJ1-4; 9 bases agree with TRBD1. The CDR3 contains 16 residues. After removal of 2 bases from V and 8 bases from J, the junction contained 9 bases not matched to a gene. Per the germline V gene, CDR1 is MDHEN and CDR2 is SYDVKM. Using reference TRBV28 and TRBJ1-4 for the parts outside the CDR3, the full variable domain is DVKVTQSSRYLVKRTGEKVFLECVQDMDHENMFWYRQDPGLGLRLIYFSYDVKMKEKGDIPEGYSVSREKKERFSLILESASTNQTSMYLCASSLEKQGAGEKLFFGSGTQLSVL.

V and J are TRBV4-2 and TRBJ2-1; the match to TRBD2 covers 7 bases. Germline CDR1 reads LGHNA; CDR2 reads YNFKEQ. V lost 0 bases to trimming and J lost 4 bases; unmatched junction nucleotides: 6. The CDR3 sequence is 16 residues long. The CDR3 reads CASSQEGGGQYNEQFF. DNA of the CDR3: TGTGCCAGCAGCCAAGAGGGCGGGGGTCAGTACAATGAGCAGTTCTTC.

The chain uses TRBV12-3 or TRBV12-4 and TRBJ2-7; D not certain. V lost 8 bases and J lost 7, with 15 bases in between. The CDR3 runs 12 residues. CDR3 sequence: CASRYGGWEQYF. As DNA, the CDR3 is TGTGCCAGCCGTTATGGTGGATGGGAGCAGTACTTC.

This chain joins TRBV6-6 and TRBJ1-1, with a tentative D call TRBD1 (5 bases). The CDR3 extends over 14 amino acids. Trimming shortened V by 4 bases and J by 9 bases, and 18 bases separated the two germline ends. Germline loops: CDR1 MNHNY, CDR2 SVGAGI (reference sequence). The CDR3 region has the DNA TGTGCCAGCAGTTTGGACGGGGGAACACTGAAAGCTTTCTTT. This translates into CASSLDGGTLKAFF.

The V call is TRBV7-6, the J call TRBJ2-2, with 8 bases aligning to TRBD1. The germline CDR1 and CDR2 sequences are SGHVS and FNYEAQ. J gave up 2 bases and V 4 bases, and 3 bases lay outside the gene matches. The CDR3 has 15 amino acids. CDR3 nucleotide sequence: TGTGCCAGCAGCTCGACAGGGGTAAACACCGGGGAGCTGTTTTTT. The encoded protein is CASSSTGVNTGELFF. The full variable domain, in which reference TRBV7-6 and TRBJ2-2 provide the parts outside the CDR3, is GAGVSQSPRYKVTKRGQDVALRCDPISGHVSLYWYRQALGQGPEFLTYFNYEAQQDKSGLPNDRFSAERPEGSISTLTIQRTEQRDSAMYRCASSSTGVNTGELFFGEGSRLTVL.

This chain uses TRBV11-2 with TRBJ2-2; possibly TRBD2 for D (6 bases). The germline V gene encodes CDR1 SGHAT and CDR2 FQNNGV. The CDR3 loop spans 15 amino acids. V dropped 5 bases and J dropped 7 bases, with 17 bases sitting between them. CDR3 residues: CASSPRGVQGGELFF. The CDR3 coding sequence is TGTGCCAGCAGCCCCCGCGGGGTTCAAGGCGGGGAGCTGTTTTTT.

The chain combines TRBV29-1 with TRBJ2-7, with D possibly TRBD1 on 6 matching bases. The germline V gene has CDR1 SQVTM and CDR2 ANQGSEA. Trimming took 1 base from V and 2 from J, leaving 9 bases between them. This CDR3 has 13 residues. The CDR3 loop is CSVEGGTTYEQYF. DNA for the CDR3: TGCAGCGTTGAAGGTGGGACAACCTACGAGCAGTACTTC.

This chain connects TRBV9 to TRBJ1-2, with 7 nucleotides matching TRBD1. Germline V gives CDR1 SGDLS, CDR2 YYNGEE. Germline trimming cut 4 bases from V and 2 bases from J; bases unmatched to any gene: 8. The CDR3 extends over 15 amino acids. In nucleotides, the CDR3 is TGTGCCAGCAGCAAACCAGGACAGGCCAACTATGGCTACACCTTC. It yields the protein CASSKPGQANYGYTF. The full variable domain, in which reference TRBV9 and TRBJ1-2 provide the parts outside the CDR3, is DSGVTQTPKHLITATGQRVTLRCSPRSGDLSVYWYQQSLDQGLQFLIQYYNGEERAKGNILERFSAQQFPDLHSELNLSSLELGDSALYFCASSKPGQANYGYTFGSGTRLTVV.

The J gene is TRBJ2-7, the V gene TRBV11-2; no clear D gene. CDR3 size: 15 residues. V lost 3 bases to trimming and J lost 2 bases, with 14 bases between them. Germline assignment: CDR1 SGHAT and CDR2 FQNNGV. The CDR3 protein is CASSLRPDVPYEQYF. The CDR3 coding sequence is TGTGCCAGCAGCTTGAGACCGGACGTGCCCTACGAGCAGTACTTC.

With regard to this clone: A junction end diverges from the germline sequence, so it may reflect a read error. The chain links TRBV14 to TRBJ2-7; D remains unclear. Per germline, CDR1 SGHDN and CDR2 FVKESK. The CDR3 has 13 residues. For the CDR3, the DNA is TGTGCCAGCAGCCTCCCACTTGGTATCGATCGAGACTTC. Translation gives CASSLPLGIDRDF.

CDR3 bases: TGTGCCATCAGTGAAGAAGAGACCCAGTACTTC. Amino acids: CAISEEETQYF. This rearrangement joins TRBV10-3 to TRBJ2-5, with D uncertain. Trimming removed 3 bases from V and 3 bases from J, with 2 bases in between. The CDR3 is 11 amino acids. Germline V lookup: CDR1 ENHRY, CDR2 SYGVKD.

V and J are TRBV25-1 and TRBJ1-2, with 10 nucleotides matching TRBD1. Per the germline V gene, CDR1 is MGHDK and CDR2 is SYGVNS. With 6 bases clipped from V and 8 bases from J, the junction kept 6 bases outside the gene matches. The CDR3 sequence is 13 residues long. This CDR3 reads CASSLGTGVGYTF. For the CDR3, the DNA is TGTGCCAGCAGCCTCGGGACAGGGGTCGGCTACACCTTC.

The J gene is TRBJ1-2, the V gene TRBV2; D perhaps matches TRBD1 (5 bases). The CDR3 consists of 15 residues. Trimming pared 3 bases from V and 1 base from J, leaving 12 bases between. Germline V gene data show CDR1 as SNHLY and CDR2 as FYNNEI. The CDR3 DNA follows: TGTGCCAGCAGTGAGGAAGGGACCGGTAACTATGGCTACACCTTC. Its translation is CASSEEGTGNYGYTF. The full variable domain, rest sourced from reference TRBV2 and TRBJ1-2, is EPEVTQTPSHQVTQMGQEVILRCVPISNHLYFYWYRQILGQKVEFLVSFYNNEISEKSEIFDDQFSVERPDGSNFTLKIRSTKLEDSAMYFCASSEEGTGNYGYTFGSGTRLTVV.

The chain uses TRBV18 and TRBJ1-1; no firm D call. Germline CDR1 and CDR2: KGHSH and LQKENI. Trimming took off 3 bases at V and 11 bases at J, with 16 bases between the two ends. The CDR3 length is 13 residues. As DNA, the CDR3 is TGTGCCAGCTCACCGGTAGGTCCCCTGGAGGCTTTCTTT. Protein: CASSPVGPLEAFF.

The genes are TRBV4-2 and TRBJ1-6; tentatively, D is TRBD1 (5 bases). Per the germline V gene, CDR1 is LGHNA and CDR2 is YNFKEQ. Trimming removed 0 bases at V and 3 bases at J, with 12 bases between. The CDR3 extends over 17 amino acids. CDR3 sequence reads: CASSQDVATDYNSPLHF. DNA of the CDR3: TGTGCCAGCAGCCAAGATGTCGCGACAGACTATAATTCACCCCTCCACTTT.